These 8 T cell receptor beta chains were all obtained from the same sample, sequenced in a study of shared clonotypes between healthy human individuals. CD45RO-negative, CCR7-selected cells formed the naive CD8 fraction, which excluded terminally differentiated effector memory CD45RA+ cells. Assay: immunoSEQ multiplex PCR; the TCRdb copy retains only in-frame clones and omits some. The table has more than 500,000 clones, roughly 95% seen once. Sequenced material: naive CD8+ T cells sorted from blood. The receptors were gathered from a woman in her twenties or thirties in good health.

CDR3 nucleotide sequence: TGCGCCAGCAGCCAAGGGATTAGCGTGAACTACGAGCAGTACTTC. Encoded protein: CASSQGISVNYEQYF. The rearrangement links TRBV4-1 to TRBJ2-7; tentative D call: TRBD2 (5 bases). The germline V and J ends were trimmed by 1 base and 3 bases, with 13 bases remaining between them. CDR3 length: 15 residues. The germline CDR1 and CDR2 sequences are MGHRA and YSYEKL.

The chain employs TRBV7-6 and TRBJ1-1, with TRBD1 matching over 9 bases. This CDR3 comprises 15 residues. V lost 5 bases to trimming and J lost 0 bases; unmatched junction nucleotides: 4. Germline values: CDR1 SGHVS, CDR2 FNYEAQ. CDR3 amino acids: CASSPGQGMNTEAFF. CDR3 DNA: TGTGCCAGCAGCCCCGGACAGGGGATGAACACTGAAGCTTTCTTT.

This chain joins TRBV5-6 and TRBJ2-1; 9 bases map to TRBD2. CDR3 length equals 15 residues. Germline V lookup: CDR1 SGHDT, CDR2 YYEEEE. V was clipped by 1 base and J by 3 bases; unmatched bases: 2. CDR3 nucleotides: TGTGCCAGCAGCTTGCCTAGCGGGATCTACAATGAGCAGTTCTTC. Translating it yields CASSLPSGIYNEQFF.

The V and J genes are TRBV28 and TRBJ2-7; perhaps TRBD1 as D (6 bases). CDR1 and CDR2 from the germline V gene are MDHEN and SYDVKM. The CDR3 extends over 14 amino acids. The V gene lost 5 bases and the J gene lost 1 base, with 12 bases spanning the gap. The CDR3 DNA sequence: TGTGCCAGCAGTGACAGGCTTAGGTCCTACGAGCAGTACTTC. This encodes CASSDRLRSYEQYF.

V and J are TRBV4-2 and TRBJ2-7; 10 bases agree with TRBD1. Germline values: CDR1 LGHNA, CDR2 YNFKEQ. This CDR3 is built from 13 residues. J was trimmed by 3 bases and V by 6 bases; bases with no gene match: 2. CDR3 in DNA: TGTGCCAGCAGTCGGGACAGGGGCTACGAGCAGTACTTC. Its translation is CASSRDRGYEQYF.

CDR3 sequence: CATTRDRGYYGYTF. The CDR3 DNA reads as TGTGCCACCACCAGGGACAGGGGGTACTATGGCTACACCTTC. V gene TRBV15 combines with J gene TRBJ1-2; 11 nucleotides match TRBD1. Germline V gene sequence: CDR1 LNHNV, CDR2 YYDKDF (reference sequence). J lost 3 bases, V lost 7 bases, and 4 bases had no gene match. This CDR3 spans 14 amino acids.

This clone was observed a single time. The chain uses TRBV7-9 and TRBJ2-5; 9 nucleotides match TRBD2. The CDR3 runs to 17 residues. V lost 0 bases, J lost 5 bases, and 10 bases stayed unmatched. Germline CDR1 SEHNR, CDR2 FQNEAQ (reference sequence). The CDR3: CASSLALGGRAGETQYF. CDR3 nucleotides: TGTGCCAGCAGCTTAGCGCTTGGCGGGAGGGCCGGGGAGACCCAGTACTTC.

J is TRBJ2-1 and V is TRBV28; D is possibly TRBD1 or TRBD2 (7 bases each). The CDR3 loop spans 11 amino acids. Trimming left V 6 bases short and J 15 bases short, with 15 bases between. Germline values: CDR1 MDHEN, CDR2 SYDVKM. CDR3 sequence reads: CASSRRGGGFF. In DNA form, the CDR3 reads TGTGCCAGCAGCCGCAGGGGGGGAGGGTTCTTC. The variable domain in full, completed from reference TRBV28 and TRBJ2-1, reads DVKVTQSSRYLVKRTGEKVFLECVQDMDHENMFWYRQDPGLGLRLIYFSYDVKMKEKGDIPEGYSVSREKKERFSLILESASTNQTSMYLCASSRRGGGFFGPGTRLTVL.